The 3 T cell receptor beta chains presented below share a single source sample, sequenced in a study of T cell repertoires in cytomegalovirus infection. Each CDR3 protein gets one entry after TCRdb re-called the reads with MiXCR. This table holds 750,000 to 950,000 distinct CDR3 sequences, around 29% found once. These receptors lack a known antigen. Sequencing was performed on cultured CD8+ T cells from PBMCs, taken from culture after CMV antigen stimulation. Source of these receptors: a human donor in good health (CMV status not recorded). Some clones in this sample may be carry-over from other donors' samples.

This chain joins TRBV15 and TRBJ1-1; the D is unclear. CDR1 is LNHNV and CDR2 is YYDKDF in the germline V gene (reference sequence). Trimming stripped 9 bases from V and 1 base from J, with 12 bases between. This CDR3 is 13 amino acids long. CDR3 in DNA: TGTGCCACTAGTAGGACGCGGAACACTGAAGCTTTCTTT. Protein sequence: CATSRTRNTEAFF.

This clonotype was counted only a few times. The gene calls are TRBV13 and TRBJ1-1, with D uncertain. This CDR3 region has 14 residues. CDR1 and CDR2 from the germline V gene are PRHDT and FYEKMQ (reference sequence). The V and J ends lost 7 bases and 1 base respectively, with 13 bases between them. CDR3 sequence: CASIGPDSNTEAFF. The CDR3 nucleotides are TGTGCCAGCATTGGGCCCGATTCGAACACTGAAGCTTTCTTT.

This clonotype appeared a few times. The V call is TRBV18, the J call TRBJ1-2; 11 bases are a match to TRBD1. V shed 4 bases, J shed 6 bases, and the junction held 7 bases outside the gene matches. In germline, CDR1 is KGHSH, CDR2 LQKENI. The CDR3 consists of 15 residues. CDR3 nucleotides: TGTGCCAGCTCACGCTCCTGGGGACAGGGGGATGGCTACACCTTC. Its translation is CASSRSWGQGDGYTF.